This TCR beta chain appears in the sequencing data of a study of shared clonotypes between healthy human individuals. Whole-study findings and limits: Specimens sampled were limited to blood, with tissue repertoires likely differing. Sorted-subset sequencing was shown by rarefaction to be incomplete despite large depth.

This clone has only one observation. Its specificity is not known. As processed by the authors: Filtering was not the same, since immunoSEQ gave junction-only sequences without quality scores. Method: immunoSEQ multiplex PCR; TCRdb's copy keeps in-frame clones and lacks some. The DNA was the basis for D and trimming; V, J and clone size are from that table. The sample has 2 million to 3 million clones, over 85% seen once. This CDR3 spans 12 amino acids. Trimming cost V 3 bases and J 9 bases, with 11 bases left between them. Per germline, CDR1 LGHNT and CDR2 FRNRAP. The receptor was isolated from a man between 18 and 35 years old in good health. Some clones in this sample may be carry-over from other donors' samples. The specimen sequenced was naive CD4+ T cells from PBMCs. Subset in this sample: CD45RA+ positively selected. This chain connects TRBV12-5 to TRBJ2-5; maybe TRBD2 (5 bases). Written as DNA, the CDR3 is TGTGCTAGTGGTTTCCTGACCGGGGCCCAGTACTTC. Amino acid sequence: CASGFLTGAQYF.